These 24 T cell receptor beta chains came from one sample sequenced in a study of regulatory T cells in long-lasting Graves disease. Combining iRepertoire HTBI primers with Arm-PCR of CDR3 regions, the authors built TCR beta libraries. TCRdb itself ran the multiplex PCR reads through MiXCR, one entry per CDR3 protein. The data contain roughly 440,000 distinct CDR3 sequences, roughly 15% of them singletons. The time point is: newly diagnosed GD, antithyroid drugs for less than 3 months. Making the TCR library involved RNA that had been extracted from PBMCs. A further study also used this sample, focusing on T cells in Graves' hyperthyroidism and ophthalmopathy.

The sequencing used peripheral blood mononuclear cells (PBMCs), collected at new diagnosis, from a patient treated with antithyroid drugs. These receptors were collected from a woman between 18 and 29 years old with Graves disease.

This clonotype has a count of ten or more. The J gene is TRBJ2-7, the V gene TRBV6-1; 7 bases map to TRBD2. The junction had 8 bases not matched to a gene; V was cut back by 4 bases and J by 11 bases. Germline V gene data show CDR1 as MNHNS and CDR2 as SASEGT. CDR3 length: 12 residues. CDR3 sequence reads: CASSASAGTEYF. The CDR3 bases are TGTGCCAGCAGTGCCTCAGCGGGAACCGAGTACTTC.

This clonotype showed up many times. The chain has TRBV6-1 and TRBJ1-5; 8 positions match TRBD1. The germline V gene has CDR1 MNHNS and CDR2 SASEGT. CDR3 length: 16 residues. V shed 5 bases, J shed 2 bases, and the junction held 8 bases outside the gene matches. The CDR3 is CASSNHPGGGNQPQHF. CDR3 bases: TGTGCCAGCAGTAACCACCCAGGGGGCGGCAATCAGCCCCAGCATTTT.

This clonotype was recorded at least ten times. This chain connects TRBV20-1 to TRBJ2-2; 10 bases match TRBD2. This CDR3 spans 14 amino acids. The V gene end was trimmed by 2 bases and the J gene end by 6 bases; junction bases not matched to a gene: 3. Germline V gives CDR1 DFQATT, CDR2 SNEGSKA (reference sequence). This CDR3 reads CSARIAGGAGELFF. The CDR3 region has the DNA TGCAGTGCTAGAATAGCGGGAGGTGCCGGGGAGCTGTTTTTT.

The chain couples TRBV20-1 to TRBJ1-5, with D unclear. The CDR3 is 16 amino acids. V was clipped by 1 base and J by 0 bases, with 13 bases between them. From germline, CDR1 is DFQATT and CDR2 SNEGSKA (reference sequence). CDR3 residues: CSARARTGYSNQPQHF. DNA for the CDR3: TGCAGTGCTAGAGCCCGAACGGGCTATAGCAATCAGCCCCAGCATTTT.

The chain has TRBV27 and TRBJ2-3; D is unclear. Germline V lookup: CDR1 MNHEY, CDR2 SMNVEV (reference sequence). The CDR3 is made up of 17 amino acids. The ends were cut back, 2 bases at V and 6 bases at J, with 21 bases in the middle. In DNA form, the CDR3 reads TGTGCCAGCAGTTTAACTCAGGACCATTTAAACGGGGATACGCAGTATTTT. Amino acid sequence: CASSLTQDHLNGDTQYF.

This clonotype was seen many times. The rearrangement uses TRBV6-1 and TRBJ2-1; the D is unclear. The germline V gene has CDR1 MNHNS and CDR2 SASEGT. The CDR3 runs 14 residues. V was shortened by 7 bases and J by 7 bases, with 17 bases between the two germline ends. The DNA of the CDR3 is TGTGCCAGCAACAAGTCCCCCATAGGGAATGAGCAGTTCTTC. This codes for CASNKSPIGNEQFF.

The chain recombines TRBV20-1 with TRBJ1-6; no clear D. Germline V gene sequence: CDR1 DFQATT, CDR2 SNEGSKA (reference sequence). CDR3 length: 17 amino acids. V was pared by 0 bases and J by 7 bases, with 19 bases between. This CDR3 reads CSARDPVSLAGNSPLHF. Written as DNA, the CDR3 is TGCAGTGCTAGAGATCCGGTATCCTTAGCGGGCAATTCACCCCTCCACTTT.

In nucleotides, the CDR3 is TGCAGTGCAGGACCAGGCACAGATACGCAGTATTTT. Translated: CSAGPGTDTQYF. The gene calls are TRBV20-1 and TRBJ2-3; D is ambiguous. The CDR3 contains 12 residues. Germline lookup yields CDR1 DFQATT and CDR2 SNEGSKA (reference sequence). Trimming stripped 6 bases from V and 1 base from J, with 8 bases between.

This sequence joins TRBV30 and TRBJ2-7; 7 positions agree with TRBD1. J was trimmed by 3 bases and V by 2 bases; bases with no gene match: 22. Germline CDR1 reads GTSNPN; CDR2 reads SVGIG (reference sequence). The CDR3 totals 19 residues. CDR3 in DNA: TGTGCCTGGAGTATCGAAGGGGGCGATGTGTTATATTCGGGCTACGAGCAGTACTTC. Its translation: CAWSIEGGDVLYSGYEQYF.

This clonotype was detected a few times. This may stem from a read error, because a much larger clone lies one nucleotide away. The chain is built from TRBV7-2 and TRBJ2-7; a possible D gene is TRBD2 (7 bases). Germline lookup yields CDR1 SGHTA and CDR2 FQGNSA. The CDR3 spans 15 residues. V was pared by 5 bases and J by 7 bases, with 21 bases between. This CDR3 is CASSPRGAGANEQYF. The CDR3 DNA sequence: TGTGCCAGCAGCCCTAGGGGGGCGGGAGCGAATGAGCAGTACTTC.

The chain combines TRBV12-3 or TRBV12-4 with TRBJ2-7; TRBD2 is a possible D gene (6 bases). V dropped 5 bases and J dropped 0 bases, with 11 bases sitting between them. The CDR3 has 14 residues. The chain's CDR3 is CASSGASASYEQYF. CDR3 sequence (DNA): TGTGCCAGCAGTGGGGCTAGCGCCTCCTACGAGCAGTACTTC.

CDR3 DNA: TGCGCCAGCAGCTTGGACGCCCTTCGGCAGGGCTACACCTTC. Translating it yields CASSLDALRQGYTF. V and J are TRBV5-1 and TRBJ1-2; no definite D call. Trimming removed 0 bases at V and 8 bases at J, with 14 bases between. CDR3 length equals 14 residues. Germline values: CDR1 SGHRS, CDR2 YFSETQ. The complete variable domain, with remaining parts taken from reference TRBV5-1 and TRBJ1-2, reads KAGVTQTPRYLIKTRGQQVTLSCSPISGHRSVSWYQQTPGQGLQFLFEYFSETQRNKGNFPGRFSGRQFSNSRSEMNVSTLELGDSALYLCASSLDALRQGYTFGSGTRLTVV.

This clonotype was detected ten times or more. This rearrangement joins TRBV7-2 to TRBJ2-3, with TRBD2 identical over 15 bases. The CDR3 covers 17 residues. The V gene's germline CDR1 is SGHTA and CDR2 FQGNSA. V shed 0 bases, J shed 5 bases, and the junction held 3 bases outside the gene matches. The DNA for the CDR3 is TGTGCCAGCAGCTTAGCGGGACTAGCGGGAGGAATAGATACGCAGTATTTT. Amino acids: CASSLAGLAGGIDTQYF.

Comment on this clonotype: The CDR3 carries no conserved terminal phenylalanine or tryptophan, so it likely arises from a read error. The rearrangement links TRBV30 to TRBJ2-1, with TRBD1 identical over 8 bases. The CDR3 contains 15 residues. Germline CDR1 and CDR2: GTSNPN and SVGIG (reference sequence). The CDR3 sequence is CAWSVRDRFYNGQFV. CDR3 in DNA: TGTGCCTGGAGTGTACGGGACAGGTTTTACAATGGGCAGTTCGTC.

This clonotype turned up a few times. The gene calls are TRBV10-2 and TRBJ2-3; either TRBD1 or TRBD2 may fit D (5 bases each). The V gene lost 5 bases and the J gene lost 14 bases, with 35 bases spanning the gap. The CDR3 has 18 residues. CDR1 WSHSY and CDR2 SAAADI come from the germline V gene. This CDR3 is CASSTRDRIPTVSLGVYF. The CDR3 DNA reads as TGCGCCAGCAGTACCCGGGACCGAATTCCAACTGTATCCCTTGGGGTGTATTTT.

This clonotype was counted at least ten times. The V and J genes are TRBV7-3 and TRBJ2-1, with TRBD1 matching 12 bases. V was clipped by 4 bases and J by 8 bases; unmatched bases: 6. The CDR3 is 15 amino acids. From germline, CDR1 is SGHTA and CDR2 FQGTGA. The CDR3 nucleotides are TGTGCCAGCAGCTCGGGACAGGGGGCGCGGGATGAGCAGTTCTTC. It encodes CASSSGQGARDEQFF.

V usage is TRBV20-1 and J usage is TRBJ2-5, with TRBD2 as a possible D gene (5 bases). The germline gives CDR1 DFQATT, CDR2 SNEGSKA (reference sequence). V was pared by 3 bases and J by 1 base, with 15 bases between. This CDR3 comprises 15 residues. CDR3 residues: CSASGLAGPQETQYF. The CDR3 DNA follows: TGCAGTGCTAGCGGGCTCGCGGGCCCCCAAGAGACCCAGTACTTC.

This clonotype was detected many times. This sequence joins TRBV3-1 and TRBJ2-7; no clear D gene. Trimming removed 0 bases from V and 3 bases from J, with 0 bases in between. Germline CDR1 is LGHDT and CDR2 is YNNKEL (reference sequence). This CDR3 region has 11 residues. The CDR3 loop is CASSQDYEQYF. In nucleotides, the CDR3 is TGTGCCAGCAGCCAAGACTACGAGCAGTACTTC.

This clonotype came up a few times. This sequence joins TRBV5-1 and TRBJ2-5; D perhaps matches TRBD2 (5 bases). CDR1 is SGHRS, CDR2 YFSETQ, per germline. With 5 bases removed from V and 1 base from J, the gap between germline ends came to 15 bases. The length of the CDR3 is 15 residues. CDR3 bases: TGCGCCAGCAGACCGATGACTACCATCCAAGAGACCCAGTACTTC. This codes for CASRPMTTIQETQYF.

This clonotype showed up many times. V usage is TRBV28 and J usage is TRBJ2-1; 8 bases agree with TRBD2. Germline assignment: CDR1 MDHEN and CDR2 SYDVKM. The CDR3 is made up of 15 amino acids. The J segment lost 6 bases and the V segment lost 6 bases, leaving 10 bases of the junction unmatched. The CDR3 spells CASRPTSGGGNEQFF. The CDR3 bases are TGTGCCAGCAGACCTACTAGCGGAGGGGGCAATGAGCAGTTCTTC.

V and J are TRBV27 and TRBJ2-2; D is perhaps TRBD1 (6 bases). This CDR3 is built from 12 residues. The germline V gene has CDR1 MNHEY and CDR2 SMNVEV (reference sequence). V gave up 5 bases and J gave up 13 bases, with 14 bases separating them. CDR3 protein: CASSQNRVGLFF. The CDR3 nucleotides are TGTGCCAGCAGTCAAAACAGGGTCGGGCTGTTTTTT.

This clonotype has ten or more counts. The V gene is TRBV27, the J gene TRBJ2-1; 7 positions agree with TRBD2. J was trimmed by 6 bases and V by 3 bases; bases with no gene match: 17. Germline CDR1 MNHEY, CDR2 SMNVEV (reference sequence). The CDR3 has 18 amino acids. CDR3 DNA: TGTGCCAGCAGTTTTTTACCGGTTAGCGGGCGTAGGTCCAATGAGCAGTTCTTC. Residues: CASSFLPVSGRRSNEQFF.

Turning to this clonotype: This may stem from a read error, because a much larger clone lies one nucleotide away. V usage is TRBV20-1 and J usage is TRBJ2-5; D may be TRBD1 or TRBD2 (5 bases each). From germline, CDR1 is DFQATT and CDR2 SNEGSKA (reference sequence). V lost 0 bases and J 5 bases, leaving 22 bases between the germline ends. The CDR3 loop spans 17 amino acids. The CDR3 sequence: CSARELPAGTPGETQYF. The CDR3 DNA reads TGCAGTGCTAGAGAATTGCCCGCCGGGACGCCCGGCGAGACCCAGTACTTC.

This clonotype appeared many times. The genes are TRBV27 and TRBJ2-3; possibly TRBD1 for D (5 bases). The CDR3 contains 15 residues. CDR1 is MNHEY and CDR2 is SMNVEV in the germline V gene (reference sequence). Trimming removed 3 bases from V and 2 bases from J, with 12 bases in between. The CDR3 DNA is TGTGCCAGCAGTTTTGGCAGGGCCCCCACAGATACGCAGTATTTT. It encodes CASSFGRAPTDTQYF.